This T cell receptor (beta chain) appears in the sequencing data of a study of T-cell memory formation after mild COVID-19. Study information: Clusters were largely donor specific.

A 5'RACE reaction primed in the constant segment made cDNA libraries of TCR alpha and TCR beta, and these carried sample barcodes and UMIs. In TCRdb, the 5' RACE reads were re-called with MiXCR into one record per CDR3 protein. Seen here are 550,000 to 700,000 distinct CDR3 sequences, roughly 18% observed once, and the top ten hold approximately 12%. The CDR3 has 15 amino acids. Germline CDR1 LNHDA, CDR2 SQIVND (reference sequence). V gave up 3 bases and J gave up 4 bases, with 13 bases separating them. With respect to this clonotype: Its target is unknown.

Overall study findings and caveats: Memory sampled before infection contained some responding clones, suggesting cross-reactive memory joined.

The sequence came from an adult woman who had mild COVID-19 (a few samples of this study predate the infection). Cell type and time point are not known. The chain combines TRBV19 with TRBJ1-5, with a weak D call TRBD1 (6 bases). Source material: PBMCs or a T cell subset sorted from them (not recorded which). In nucleotides, the CDR3 is TGTGCCAGTAGTATGATTTTAGGGGGAAATCAGCCCCAGCATTTT. Translating it yields CASSMILGGNQPQHF.